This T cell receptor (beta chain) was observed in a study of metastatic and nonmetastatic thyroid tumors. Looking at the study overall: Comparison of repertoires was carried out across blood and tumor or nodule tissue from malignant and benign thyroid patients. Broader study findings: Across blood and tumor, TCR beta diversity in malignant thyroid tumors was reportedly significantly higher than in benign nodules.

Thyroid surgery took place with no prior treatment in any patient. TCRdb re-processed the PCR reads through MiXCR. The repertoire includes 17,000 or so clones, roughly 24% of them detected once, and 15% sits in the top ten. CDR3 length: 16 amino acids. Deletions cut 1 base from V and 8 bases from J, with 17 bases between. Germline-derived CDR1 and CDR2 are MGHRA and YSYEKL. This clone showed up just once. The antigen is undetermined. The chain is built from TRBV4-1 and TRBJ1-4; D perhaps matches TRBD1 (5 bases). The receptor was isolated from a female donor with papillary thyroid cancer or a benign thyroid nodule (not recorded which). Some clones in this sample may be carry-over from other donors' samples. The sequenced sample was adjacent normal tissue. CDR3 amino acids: CASSQGRGGLREKLFF. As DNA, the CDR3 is TGCGCCAGCAGCCAAGGGAGGGGAGGGTTGAGGGAAAAACTGTTTTTT.